The 19 T cell receptor beta chains below come from one sample, sequenced in a study of OX40 agonist ivuxolimab in advanced cancers. Profiling relied on immunoSEQ multiplex PCR, and the TCRdb table lists in-frame clones only, not all of them. The sample has tens of thousands of clones, 88% seen once. The sequencing here drew on CD4+ or CD8+ T cells sorted from blood, taken in a trial of the OX40 agonist ivuxolimab. All receptors derive from an adult with an advanced solid tumor such as melanoma, head and neck, liver or kidney cancer.

This chain connects TRBV6-1 to TRBJ2-7; 8 bases fit TRBD1. There are 14 residues in the CDR3. V lost 5 bases and J lost 3; bases outside the gene matches: 6. CDR1 and CDR2 from the germline V gene are MNHNS and SASEGT. For the CDR3, the DNA is TGTGCCAGCAGTCCCCGGACAGGGAACTACGAGCAGTACGTC. Translation gives CASSPRTGNYEQYV.

This sequence joins TRBV2 and TRBJ1-3, with D maybe TRBD1 (5 bases). Germline V lookup: CDR1 SNHLY, CDR2 FYNNEI. The CDR3 spans 16 residues. The V gene lost 6 bases and the J gene lost 0 bases, with 15 bases spanning the gap. CDR3 region: CASSPGTASSGNTIYF. CDR3 DNA sequence: TGTGCCAGCAGCCCCGGGACGGCGAGCTCTGGAAACACCATATATTTT.

The chain has TRBV14 and TRBJ1-2, with unresolved D. The V gene's germline CDR1 is SGHDN and CDR2 FVKESK. The CDR3 covers 13 residues. V was trimmed by 1 base and J by 8 bases, leaving 11 bases between them. This CDR3 reads CASSQGGSRGYTF. CDR3 coding DNA: TGTGCCAGCAGCCAAGGGGGAAGCAGGGGCTACACCTTC.

The chain links TRBV5-6 to TRBJ1-1; D unclear. The CDR3 is made up of 15 amino acids. Germline values: CDR1 SGHDT, CDR2 YYEEEE. Trimming stripped 3 bases from V and 0 bases from J, with 12 bases between. The CDR3 loop reads CASSYSPGMNTEAFF. Here the CDR3 DNA reads TGTGCCAGCAGCTATAGCCCGGGCATGAACACTGAAGCTTTCTTT.

V is TRBV28 and J is TRBJ2-3; weak D call: TRBD1 (6 bases). Germline CDR1 and CDR2: MDHEN and SYDVKM. CDR3 size: 11 residues. V was shortened by 8 bases and J by 6 bases, with 9 bases between the two germline ends. This CDR3 reads CASRQGDTQYF. The CDR3 DNA is TGTGCCAGCCGCCAGGGGGATACGCAGTATTTT.

The chain joins TRBV6-6 to TRBJ2-7, with 7 bases lining up with TRBD1. V lost 5 bases to trimming and J lost 0 bases; unmatched junction nucleotides: 4. From germline, CDR1 is MNHNY and CDR2 SVGAGI (reference sequence). The CDR3 is 14 amino acids. The CDR3 loop reads CASSPTGSSYEQYV. CDR3 in DNA: TGTGCCAGCAGTCCGACAGGGAGCTCCTACGAGCAGTACGTC.

This rearrangement joins TRBV30 to TRBJ2-2, with TRBD1 identical over 8 bases. Germline CDR1 reads GTSNPN; CDR2 reads SVGIG (reference sequence). The CDR3 runs to 15 residues. The V segment lost 1 base and the J segment 1 base; nucleotides outside the gene matches: 2. The CDR3 bases are TGTGCCTGGAGTGGGGACAGGAGGAACACCGGGGAGCTGTTTTTT. Its translation: CAWSGDRRNTGELFF. The entire variable domain, with the rest obtained from reference TRBV30 and TRBJ2-2, is as follows: SQTIHQWPATLVQPVGSPLSLECTVEGTSNPNLYWYRQAAGRGLQLLFYSVGIGQISSEVPQNLSASRPQDRQFILSSKKLLLSDSGFYLCAWSGDRRNTGELFFGEGSRLTVL.

The rearrangement joins TRBV4-1 to TRBJ2-2; D is uncertain. Trimming stripped 1 base from V and 1 base from J, with 7 bases between. Germline values: CDR1 MGHRA, CDR2 YSYEKL. The CDR3 length is 15 residues. The CDR3 DNA follows: TGCGCCAGCAGCCAAGTGGCAGGGAACACCGGGGAGCTGTTTTTT. Amino acids: CASSQVAGNTGELFF.

The chain has TRBV7-6 and TRBJ2-1; D is unresolved. The CDR3 spans 12 residues. CDR1 is SGHVS, CDR2 FNYEAQ, per germline. The ends were cut back, 1 base at V and 9 bases at J, with 7 bases in the middle. Here the CDR3 reads CASSLESSEQFF. DNA for the CDR3: TGTGCCAGCAGCTTAGAGTCGAGTGAGCAGTTCTTC. Full variable domain (outside the CDR3, taken from reference TRBV7-6 and TRBJ2-1): GAGVSQSPRYKVTKRGQDVALRCDPISGHVSLYWYRQALGQGPEFLTYFNYEAQQDKSGLPNDRFSAERPEGSISTLTIQRTEQRDSAMYRCASSLESSEQFFGPGTRLTVL.

This chain connects TRBV21-1 to TRBJ2-7; the D call in the table, TRBD2, was not verified against the DNA. TRBV21-1 is a documented pseudogene. The CDR3 has 15 residues. Written as DNA, the CDR3 is TGTGCCAGCACTCAATCACGGGACTGCATCTACGAGCAGTACGTC. This sequence encodes CASTQSRDCIYEQYV.

This clone came up once. J is TRBJ2-7 and V is TRBV28; 7 bases fit TRBD1. The CDR3 has 13 residues. V gave up 2 bases and J gave up 6 bases; unmatched junction bases: 4. Germline values: CDR1 MDHEN, CDR2 SYDVKM. The CDR3: CASSLDRVTEQYV. The CDR3 coding sequence is TGTGCCAGCAGTTTAGACAGGGTCACCGAGCAGTACGTC.

V usage is TRBV4-3 and J usage is TRBJ2-3, with TRBD2 matching over 13 bases. The CDR3 has 16 amino acids. The V and J ends lost 2 bases and 4 bases, in that order; junction bases with no gene match: 3. CDR1 is LGHNA, CDR2 YSLEER, per germline. This CDR3 is CASSQRLAGGPDTQYF. CDR3 bases: TGCGCCAGCAGCCAACGACTAGCGGGGGGCCCAGATACGCAGTATTTT.

The chain combines TRBV25-1 with TRBJ1-1; TRBD1 matches at 8 bases. The junction had 7 bases not matched to a gene; V was cut back by 3 bases and J by 4 bases. CDR1 is MGHDK and CDR2 is SYGVNS in the germline V gene. The length of the CDR3 is 15 residues. CDR3 sequence (DNA): TGTGCCAGCAGTGACTTGGACAGGGCCTTCACTGAAGCTTTCTTT. Translation: CASSDLDRAFTEAFF.

V and J are TRBV27 and TRBJ1-2; TRBD1 matches 7 bases. Germline V gene lookup returns CDR1 MNHEY and CDR2 SMNVEV (reference sequence). The CDR3 sequence is 13 residues long. Trimming removed 5 bases from V and 4 bases from J; junction bases left unmatched: 4. The CDR3 here is CASSPRGAYGYTF. The CDR3 bases are TGTGCCAGCAGTCCCAGGGGGGCCTATGGCTACACCTTC.

V is TRBV27 and J is TRBJ2-7; D is perhaps TRBD1 or TRBD2 (5 bases each). This CDR3 has 15 amino acids. The ends were cut back, 0 bases at V and 3 bases at J, with 12 bases in the middle. The germline V gene encodes CDR1 MNHEY and CDR2 SMNVEV (reference sequence). The CDR3 coding sequence is TGTGCCAGCAGTTTATCGAGTGGGACCTTCTACGAGCAGTACTTC. The encoded protein is CASSLSSGTFYEQYF.

The rearrangement joins TRBV7-6 to TRBJ1-1; D is undetermined. V was clipped by 2 bases and J by 0 bases, with 7 bases between them. The CDR3 sequence is 14 residues long. CDR1 is SGHVS, CDR2 FNYEAQ, per germline. Written as DNA, the CDR3 is TGTGCCAGCAGCTTATCAGATCTGAACACTGAAGCTTTCTTT. Translated: CASSLSDLNTEAFF.

This clone was observed at least ten times. The sample has other DNA sequences that encode this CDR3 too. This chain links TRBV4-3 with TRBJ2-2; TRBD1 is a possible D gene (5 bases). The V gene lost 0 bases and the J gene lost 0 bases, with 8 bases spanning the gap. Germline V CDR1 and CDR2: LGHNA, YSLEER. The CDR3 runs to 16 residues. CDR3 in amino acids: CASSQETVANTGELFF. Here the CDR3 DNA reads TGCGCCAGCAGCCAAGAGACAGTCGCGAACACCGGGGAGCTGTTTTTT.

This clone has just one count. This sequence joins TRBV27 and TRBJ2-3, with no clear D. In germline, CDR1 is MNHEY, CDR2 SMNVEV (reference sequence). Trimming shortened V by 7 bases and J by 6 bases, and 17 bases separated the two germline ends. The CDR3 is 14 residues long. The CDR3 sequence is CASMLGPSLDTQYF. In DNA form, the CDR3 reads TGTGCCAGCATGTTAGGACCGAGTCTCGATACGCAGTATTTT.

This clone was observed once. The chain couples TRBV10-3 to TRBJ2-3; perhaps TRBD1 as D (5 bases). CDR3 length: 13 residues. V lost 10 bases, J lost 2 bases, and 13 bases lay in between. The germline gives CDR1 ENHRY, CDR2 SYGVKD. DNA for the CDR3: TGTGCCAGCGTTGGGGCTCCCACAGATACGCAGTATTTT. The encoded protein is CASVGAPTDTQYF.